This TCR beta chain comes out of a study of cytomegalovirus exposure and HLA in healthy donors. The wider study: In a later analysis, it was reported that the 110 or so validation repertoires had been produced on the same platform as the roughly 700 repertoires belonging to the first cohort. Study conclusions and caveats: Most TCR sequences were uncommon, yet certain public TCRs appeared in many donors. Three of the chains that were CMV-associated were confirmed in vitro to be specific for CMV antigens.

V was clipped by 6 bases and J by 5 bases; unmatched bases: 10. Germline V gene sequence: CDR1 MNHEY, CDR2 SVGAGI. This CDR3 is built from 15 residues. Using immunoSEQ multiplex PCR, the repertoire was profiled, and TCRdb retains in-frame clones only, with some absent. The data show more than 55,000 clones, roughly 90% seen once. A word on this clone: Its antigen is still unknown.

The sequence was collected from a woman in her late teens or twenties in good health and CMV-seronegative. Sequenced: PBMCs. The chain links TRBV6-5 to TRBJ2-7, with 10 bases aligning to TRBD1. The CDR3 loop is CASSLQRTGGNEQYF. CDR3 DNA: TGTGCCAGCAGCCTCCAAAGGACAGGGGGTAACGAGCAGTACTTC.